This TCR beta chain was recorded in a study of CD8 T cells in ankylosing spondylitis. Germline V gives CDR1 DFQATT, CDR2 SNEGSKA (reference sequence). CDR3 size: 15 residues. V shed 3 bases and J shed 0 bases, with 13 bases lying between them. General observations from the study: Disease-linked clones bore a CD8+ phenotype, appearing relatively rarely in peripheral blood. A TCR beta motif of eight or nine highly homologous variants seemed to mark ankylosing spondylitis blood. The authors reported significant enrichment of disease-linked clones in matched ankylosing spondylitis synovial fluid.

With molecular barcodes, quantitative 5'-RACE was used to make the TCR beta libraries. TCRdb redid the calling of the 5' RACE reads with MiXCR, one entry per CDR3 protein. The sample shows about 340,000 distinct CDR3 sequences, under 8.5% of them seen only once. Note on this clonotype: Antigen: not known.

Material for sequencing was blood, either unsorted or a sorted T cell fraction (not recorded which). This TCR was recovered from a male donor with ankylosing spondylitis. The J gene is TRBJ2-3, the V gene TRBV20-1; D may match TRBD1 or TRBD2 (5 bases each). The CDR3 sequence is CSASPQGPSTDTQYF. DNA of the CDR3: TGCAGTGCTAGCCCCCAGGGACCTAGCACAGATACGCAGTATTTT.